This passage covers 9 T cell receptor beta chains from one sample sequenced in a study of CD8 T cells in ankylosing spondylitis. Each CDR3 protein gets one entry after TCRdb re-called the 5' RACE reads with MiXCR. The sample lists around 140,000 distinct CDR3 sequences, around 10% occurring once. The sample consisted of blood, either unsorted or a sorted T cell fraction (not recorded which). The receptors were sampled from a female donor with ankylosing spondylitis or in good health (not recorded which).

In its sample, this clonotype was seen many times. V usage is TRBV5-1 and J usage is TRBJ1-3; 8 nucleotides agree with TRBD1. Losses at the gene ends were 7 bases for V and 0 bases for J; bases not matched to a gene: 6. The germline gives CDR1 SGHRS, CDR2 YFSETQ. The CDR3 sequence is 15 residues long. CDR3 residues: CASATGASSGNTIYF. CDR3 nucleotide sequence: TGCGCCAGCGCGACAGGGGCGAGCTCTGGAAACACCATATATTTT.

This clonotype was seen a handful of times. The chain carries TRBV20-1 and TRBJ2-1; perhaps D is TRBD1 or TRBD2 (6 bases each). Trimming pared 2 bases from V and 1 base from J, leaving 15 bases between. Germline V gene sequence: CDR1 DFQATT, CDR2 SNEGSKA (reference sequence). The CDR3 is 16 residues long. CDR3 sequence reads: CSARRLGGLSYNEQFF. The CDR3 coding sequence is TGCAGTGCTAGACGGCTCGGGGGCCTTTCCTACAATGAGCAGTTCTTC.

This clonotype was counted at least ten times. V usage is TRBV20-1 and J usage is TRBJ1-5; D gene uncertain. Germline V gene lookup returns CDR1 DFQATT and CDR2 SNEGSKA (reference sequence). V was shortened by 3 bases and J by 2 bases, with 17 bases between the two germline ends. This CDR3 contains 16 residues. CDR3 protein: CSASWSGPRGNQPQHF. The CDR3 DNA reads TGCAGTGCTAGTTGGTCTGGCCCTCGGGGCAATCAGCCCCAGCATTTT.

Note on this clonotype: This sequence may be a read error, since a much larger clone differs from it by one base. The genes are TRBV7-2 and TRBJ2-2; TRBD1 aligns across 8 bases. The CDR3 is made up of 15 amino acids. The V gene's germline CDR1 is SGHTA and CDR2 FQGNSA. CDR3 loop: CANSLLPGGPGELFF. DNA for the CDR3: TGTGCCAACAGCTTATTACCAGGGGGCCCCGGGGAGCTGTTTTTT. Full variable domain (rest looked up from reference TRBV7-2 and TRBJ2-2): GAGVSQSPSNKVTEKGKDVELRCDPISGHTALYWYRQSLGQGLEFLIYFQGNSAPDKSGLPSDRFSAERTGGSVSTLTIQRTQQEDSAVYLCANSLLPGGPGELFFGEGSRLTVL.

The table lists this clonotype with a few counts. The J gene is TRBJ2-1, the V gene TRBV24-1, with unresolved D. Germline-derived CDR1 and CDR2 are KGHDR and SFDVKD. V was pared by 6 bases and J by 5 bases, with 10 bases between. This CDR3 has 13 residues. The CDR3 sequence: CATSSAGNNEQFF. CDR3 DNA sequence: TGTGCCACCAGTTCAGCCGGAAACAATGAGCAGTTCTTC.

The table lists this clonotype with many counts. V usage is TRBV5-1 and J usage is TRBJ2-7; D gene unclear. The CDR3 spans 13 residues. Germline V gene lookup returns CDR1 SGHRS and CDR2 YFSETQ. The V and J ends lost 5 bases and 1 base respectively, with 10 bases between them. The CDR3 DNA follows: TGCGCCAGCAGGGTGACCGGTTCCTACGAGCAGTACTTC. Protein product: CASRVTGSYEQYF.

Ten or more counts support this clonotype. The chain carries TRBV29-1 and TRBJ1-1, with unresolved D. The V end was cut by 2 bases, the J end by 5 bases, with 0 bases between. The CDR3 totals 9 residues. Germline CDR1 is SQVTM and CDR2 is ANQGSEA. The CDR3 nucleotides read TGCAGCGTTGAAACTGAAGCTTTCTTT. This codes for CSVETEAFF. The full variable domain, its missing parts supplied by reference TRBV29-1 and TRBJ1-1, is SAVISQKPSRDICQRGTSLTIQCQVDSQVTMMFWYRQQPGQSLTLIATANQGSEATYESGFVIDKFPISRPNLTFSTLTVSNMSPEDSSIYLCSVETEAFFGQGTRLTVV.

The gene calls are TRBV19 and TRBJ1-5, with unresolved D. Per the germline V gene, CDR1 is LNHDA and CDR2 is SQIVND (reference sequence). CDR3 length equals 11 residues. V lost 4 bases and J 2 bases, leaving 0 bases between the germline ends. The CDR3 DNA is TGTGCCAGTAGTAGCAATCAGCCCCAGCATTTT. Its protein product is CASSSNQPQHF.

This clonotype showed up many times. This rearrangement joins TRBV5-1 to TRBJ2-3, with 7 bases matching TRBD2. The V gene's germline CDR1 is SGHRS and CDR2 YFSETQ. V trimming: 3 bases; J trimming: 4 bases; junction bases outside the gene matches: 5. The CDR3 covers 14 residues. The CDR3 here is CASSYGLDPDTQYF. The CDR3 coding sequence is TGCGCCAGCAGCTATGGACTAGACCCAGATACGCAGTATTTT.